Included here is one T cell receptor (beta chain) sequence, with context. The antigen remains unidentified. The entry originates in a study of Ad26.COV2.S vaccination and SARS-CoV-2 variants. Study information: COV1001, an Ad26.COV2.S trial, supplied this vaccine-arm donor.

Sequencing used immunoSEQ multiplex PCR; TCRdb keeps in-frame clones, though not all of them. The table records about 370,000 clones, 89% of them present only once. Overall study results and limits: Whether participants received vaccine or placebo, their non-spike TCR breadth was similar.

V gave up 1 base and J gave up 0 bases, with 9 bases separating them. CDR3 length equals 16 residues. In germline, CDR1 is SSHAT, CDR2 FNYEAQ (reference sequence). As for treatment: about 20 received Ad26.COV2.S at low or high dose, single or two shots; roughly five received placebo; per-sample allocation not given. Specimen acquisition occurred on day 63 following the initial vaccine or placebo injection. The clonotype comes from a person between 18 and 59 years old who received the Ad26.COV2.S COVID-19 vaccine or a placebo. V and J are TRBV7-7 and TRBJ2-2, with a possible D match to TRBD2 (5 bases). The specimen was peripheral blood, collected in a trial of Ad26.COV2.S vaccine versus placebo. DNA of the CDR3: TGTGCCAGCAGCTTAGTACCGGGGACGAACACCGGGGAGCTGTTTTTT. Translated, it gives CASSLVPGTNTGELFF.